A single sample is the source of the 21 T cell receptor beta chains below, sequenced in a study of T cells in Graves' hyperthyroidism and ophthalmopathy. Researchers took RNA transcripts and amplified the TCR beta CDR3 regions from them. Initially, a first-round RT-PCR of the TCR CDR3 employed the HTBI primer set. TCRdb passed the multiplex PCR reads through MiXCR, listing each CDR3 protein once. The top ten hold under 45% of the sample, which has 250,000 to 300,000 distinct CDR3 sequences, roughly a fifth seen once. Sequencing was performed on blood. Every receptor here comes from a man aged 50 to 60 with Graves' ophthalmopathy.

This clonotype has a count of ten or more. The chain is built from TRBV6-1 and TRBJ2-5, with 9 bases that match TRBD2. The CDR3 covers 14 residues. CDR1 is MNHNS, CDR2 SASEGT, per germline. Trimming removed 3 bases from V and 5 bases from J; junction bases left unmatched: 4. CDR3 region: CASSDSGRLETQYF. CDR3 coding DNA: TGTGCCAGCAGTGATAGCGGGAGACTTGAGACCCAGTACTTC.

The rearrangement uses TRBV20-1 and TRBJ2-1; 7 positions agree with TRBD2. J gave up 8 bases and V 0 bases, and 7 bases lay outside the gene matches. Germline CDR1 DFQATT, CDR2 SNEGSKA (reference sequence). The CDR3 extends over 14 amino acids. The CDR3 reads CSARDQGGSYEQFF. The CDR3 DNA sequence: TGCAGTGCTAGAGATCAGGGAGGGAGCTATGAGCAGTTCTTC.

This clonotype was observed a handful of times. The CDR3 nucleotides are TGTGCCAGCAGTGAATCCGGGGGAGGCAGCAATCAGCCCCAGCATTTT. The encoded protein is CASSESGGGSNQPQHF. V and J are TRBV6-1 and TRBJ1-5; tentative D call: TRBD1 (5 bases). Germline V CDR1 and CDR2: MNHNS, SASEGT. This CDR3 has 16 residues. V lost 2 bases to trimming and J lost 1 base, with 12 bases between them.

The chain is built from TRBV19 and TRBJ1-2; 9 bases match TRBD1. This CDR3 comprises 13 residues. Trimming removed 2 bases from V and 8 bases from J; junction bases left unmatched: 3. Germline CDR1 LNHDA, CDR2 SQIVND (reference sequence). The CDR3 nucleotides read TGTGCCAGTAGTATACGGACAGGGGACGGCTACACCTTC. It translates to CASSIRTGDGYTF.

This clonotype came up once. The J gene is TRBJ2-3, the V gene TRBV27, with 9 bases lining up with TRBD2. The CDR3 extends over 16 amino acids. V was pared by 5 bases and J by 3 bases, with 9 bases of the junction left unmatched. The germline CDR1 and CDR2 sequences are MNHEY and SMNVEV (reference sequence). In nucleotides, the CDR3 is TGTGCCAGCAGTCCAAGACCGCGGGGGGGAACAGATACGCAGTATTTT. Protein sequence: CASSPRPRGGTDTQYF.

This clonotype has at least ten counts. This chain uses TRBV11-2 with TRBJ2-3; TRBD1 matches 8 bases. This CDR3 spans 16 amino acids. V was clipped by 5 bases and J by 3 bases; unmatched bases: 10. In germline, CDR1 is SGHAT, CDR2 FQNNGV. CDR3 DNA sequence: TGTGCCAGCAGCGTCCAGGGGGCAATGAGGACAGATACGCAGTATTTT. Protein: CASSVQGAMRTDTQYF. The whole variable domain, remainder taken from reference TRBV11-2 and TRBJ2-3, is EAGVAQSPRYKIIEKRQSVAFWCNPISGHATLYWYQQILGQGPKLLIQFQNNGVVDDSQLPKDRFSAERLKGVDSTLKIQPAKLEDSAVYLCASSVQGAMRTDTQYFGPGTRLTVL.

This clonotype was recorded at least ten times. The chain joins TRBV28 to TRBJ1-1; D ambiguous. This CDR3 has 12 residues. Trimming removed 8 bases at V and 1 base at J, with 8 bases between. Per the germline V gene, CDR1 is MDHEN and CDR2 is SYDVKM. CDR3 protein: CASFLSNTEAFF. For the CDR3, the DNA is TGTGCCAGCTTCCTTTCGAACACTGAAGCTTTCTTT.

This clonotype turned up a few times. This chain links TRBV15 with TRBJ1-4; D not certain. Trimming pared 5 bases from V and 4 bases from J, leaving 11 bases between. CDR1 and CDR2 from the germline V gene are LNHNV and YYDKDF (reference sequence). This CDR3 is built from 14 residues. CDR3 sequence reads: CATSRGFGNEKLFF. The CDR3 DNA follows: TGTGCCACCAGCCGGGGATTTGGTAATGAAAAACTGTTTTTT. The whole variable domain, remainder taken from reference TRBV15 and TRBJ1-4, is DAMVIQNPRYQVTQFGKPVTLSCSQTLNHNVMYWYQQKSSQAPKLLFHYYDKDFNNEADTPDNFQSRRPNTSFCFLDIRSPGLGDTAMYLCATSRGFGNEKLFFGSGTQLSVL.

This clonotype was seen more than once but under ten times. The gene calls are TRBV7-9 and TRBJ1-1; no clear D gene. Looked up from germline, CDR1 is SEHNR and CDR2 is FQNEAQ (reference sequence). The ends were cut back, 3 bases at V and 4 bases at J, with 12 bases in the middle. CDR3 size: 14 residues. The DNA for the CDR3 is TGTGCCAGCAGCTTGGAAGGGCCCGTCACTGAAGCTTTCTTT. Protein sequence: CASSLEGPVTEAFF.

This clonotype turned up a few times. The rearrangement links TRBV5-1 to TRBJ2-7; 14 bases align to TRBD2. This CDR3 spans 15 amino acids. Germline V CDR1 and CDR2: SGHRS, YFSETQ. With V trimmed by 4 bases and J by 3 bases, 3 bases remained unmatched. CDR3 protein: CASSPGTSGGYEQYF. In DNA, the CDR3 is TGCGCCAGCAGCCCTGGGACTAGCGGGGGCTACGAGCAGTACTTC.

J is TRBJ2-7 and V is TRBV29-1; TRBD1 matches at 8 bases. Looked up from germline, CDR1 is SQVTM and CDR2 is ANQGSEA. The V segment lost 6 bases and the J segment 3 bases; nucleotides outside the gene matches: 7. The CDR3 is made up of 13 amino acids. This CDR3 is CSVTGGSYYEQYF. DNA for the CDR3: TGCAGCGTCACAGGGGGTTCCTACTACGAGCAGTACTTC.

The chain recombines TRBV6-1 with TRBJ2-7; possibly TRBD1 or TRBD2 for D (6 bases each). Germline-derived CDR1 and CDR2 are MNHNS and SASEGT. Trimming cost V 4 bases and J 6 bases, with 16 bases left between them. This CDR3 is built from 14 residues. The CDR3 region is CASSGTTPGAEQYF. CDR3 in DNA: TGTGCCAGCAGTGGAACGACCCCGGGGGCCGAGCAGTACTTC.

This clonotype was counted between two and nine times. The gene calls are TRBV9 and TRBJ2-5, with TRBD2 identical over 8 bases. The J segment lost 4 bases and the V segment lost 3 bases, leaving 5 bases of the junction unmatched. The CDR3 is 14 amino acids. Per the germline V gene, CDR1 is SGDLS and CDR2 is YYNGEE. The CDR3 sequence: CASSEGLVAETQYF. In DNA form, the CDR3 reads TGTGCCAGCAGCGAGGGACTAGTAGCAGAGACCCAGTACTTC.

This clonotype was observed at least ten times. The V and J genes are TRBV20-1 and TRBJ2-7, with TRBD1 matching 7 bases. Germline V gene data show CDR1 as DFQATT and CDR2 as SNEGSKA (reference sequence). The CDR3 spans 13 residues. V lost 6 bases, J lost 2 bases, and 7 bases stayed unmatched. CDR3 bases: TGCAGTGCACCCGGGACAGCGACCTACGAGCAGTACTTC. Translation gives CSAPGTATYEQYF.

This clonotype appeared a few times. The chain has TRBV28 and TRBJ2-3; 7 nucleotides agree with TRBD2. This CDR3 has 14 residues. Germline loops: CDR1 MDHEN, CDR2 SYDVKM. J gave up 5 bases and V 1 base, and 3 bases lay outside the gene matches. The CDR3 here is CASSLSSGEDTQYF. CDR3 nucleotide sequence: TGTGCCAGCAGTTTATCGAGCGGGGAAGATACGCAGTATTTT.

The table lists this clonotype with a few counts. V usage is TRBV6-1 and J usage is TRBJ1-2; D remains ambiguous. The CDR3 contains 14 residues. The V gene lost 5 bases and the J gene lost 4 bases, with 14 bases spanning the gap. Germline V gives CDR1 MNHNS, CDR2 SASEGT. CDR3 in amino acids: CASSREGAGYGYTF. The CDR3 DNA reads TGTGCCAGCAGTCGAGAGGGCGCAGGCTATGGCTACACCTTC.

This chain connects TRBV7-9 to TRBJ2-1; the match to TRBD1 covers 8 bases. The CDR3 contains 16 residues. After removal of 1 base from V and 7 bases from J, the junction contained 9 bases not matched to a gene. CDR1 is SEHNR and CDR2 is FQNEAQ in the germline V gene (reference sequence). The CDR3 sequence is CASSLGVGTGRNEQFF. The CDR3 DNA sequence: TGTGCCAGCAGCTTAGGAGTGGGGACAGGTAGGAATGAGCAGTTCTTC.

This chain uses TRBV6-6 with TRBJ1-2; no clear D gene. Trimming removed 0 bases at V and 6 bases at J, with 8 bases between. Germline assignment: CDR1 MNHNY and CDR2 SVGAGI (reference sequence). This CDR3 contains 13 residues. CDR3 sequence: CASSYSRPNGYTF. CDR3 coding DNA: TGTGCCAGCAGTTACTCCCGACCGAATGGCTACACCTTC.

The rearrangement uses TRBV29-1 and TRBJ2-7; maybe TRBD1 (7 bases). There are 14 residues in the CDR3. The V end was cut by 4 bases, the J end by 1 base, with 14 bases between. The germline CDR1 and CDR2 sequences are SQVTM and ANQGSEA. The CDR3 spells CSVGGAGGSYEQYF. CDR3 coding DNA: TGCAGCGTTGGGGGGGCAGGGGGATCCTACGAGCAGTACTTC.

The chain recombines TRBV6-1 with TRBJ2-6, with 7 positions matching TRBD1. V trimming: 7 bases; J trimming: 0 bases; junction bases outside the gene matches: 6. The CDR3 covers 16 residues. Germline V gives CDR1 MNHNS, CDR2 SASEGT. CDR3 sequence reads: CASMADRSSGANVLTF. The CDR3 DNA follows: TGTGCCAGCATGGCGGACAGGAGCTCTGGGGCCAACGTCCTGACTTTC.

This clonotype was observed at least ten times. V is TRBV7-3 and J is TRBJ2-1; D perhaps matches TRBD2 (6 bases). Germline V gene data show CDR1 as SGHTA and CDR2 as FQGTGA. The CDR3 has 15 residues. V dropped 5 bases and J dropped 10 bases, with 21 bases sitting between them. The CDR3 protein is CASSPRISPAGEQFF. CDR3 nucleotide sequence: TGTGCCAGCAGCCCTAGGATTTCGCCCGCGGGGGAGCAGTTCTTC.